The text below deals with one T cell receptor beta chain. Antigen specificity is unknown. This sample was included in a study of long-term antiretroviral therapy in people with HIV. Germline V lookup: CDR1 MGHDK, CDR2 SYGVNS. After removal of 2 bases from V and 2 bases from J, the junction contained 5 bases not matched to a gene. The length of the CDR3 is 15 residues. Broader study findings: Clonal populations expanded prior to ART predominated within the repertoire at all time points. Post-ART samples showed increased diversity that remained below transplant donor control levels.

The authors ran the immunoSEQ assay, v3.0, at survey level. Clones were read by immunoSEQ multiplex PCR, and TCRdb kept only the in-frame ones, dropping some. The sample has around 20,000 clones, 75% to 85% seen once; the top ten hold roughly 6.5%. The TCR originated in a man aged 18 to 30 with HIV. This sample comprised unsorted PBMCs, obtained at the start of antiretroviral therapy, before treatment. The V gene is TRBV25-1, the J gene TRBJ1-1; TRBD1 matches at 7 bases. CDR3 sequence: CASSEEEGANTEAFF. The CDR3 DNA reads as TGTGCCAGCAGTGAAGAAGAGGGGGCCAACACTGAAGCTTTCTTT.